This TCR beta chain came from a study of blood T cell repertoires in COVID-19. About the research overall: Sites across the United States, Italy and Spain contributed samples from acute and convalescent COVID-19. Nucleic acid was either cDNA or gDNA, and it came from T cells, B-cell-depleted T cells, or PBMCs.

The CDR3 totals 13 residues. Per the germline V gene, CDR1 is SEHNR and CDR2 is FQNEAQ (reference sequence). The V end was cut by 5 bases, the J end by 2 bases, with 10 bases between. In the original workflow: Estimation of nucleated cell counts was performed using reference gene primer amplification. This table comes from immunoSEQ multiplex PCR, and its TCRdb copy is limited to in-frame clones, with some not included. V and J calls and clone size follow that table, whereas D and trimming were derived from the DNA. This repertoire shows under 150,000 clones, 80% found once; its top ten account for 5%.

The chain recombines TRBV7-9 with TRBJ2-7, with unresolved D. This clonotype was obtained from a woman in her forties or fifties with acute or convalescent COVID-19. The specimen sequenced was peripheral blood. The CDR3, as DNA: TGTGCCAGCAGCAACAGCAATACCTACGAGCAGTACTTC. Its translation is CASSNSNTYEQYF.